The sequence of this T cell receptor beta chain was determined in a study of control samples from healthy donors and cancer patients. This CDR3 region has 15 residues. Unmatched junction bases numbered 4, after V lost 4 bases and J lost 1 base. Germline assignment: CDR1 LNHNV and CDR2 YYDKDF (reference sequence). Profiling relied on immunoSEQ multiplex PCR, and the TCRdb table lists in-frame clones only, not all of them. The data hold some 80,000 clones, with under 90% observed a single time. The V gene is TRBV15, the J gene TRBJ2-3; 8 nucleotides agree with TRBD2. The source material was blood. The TCR sequence derives from a man aged 50 or older in good health. This chain's CDR3 is CATSTGGVGTDTQYF. The CDR3 nucleotides are TGTGCCACCAGCACGGGGGGGGTCGGCACAGATACGCAGTATTTT. Full variable domain (rest looked up from reference TRBV15 and TRBJ2-3): DAMVIQNPRYQVTQFGKPVTLSCSQTLNHNVMYWYQQKSSQAPKLLFHYYDKDFNNEADTPDNFQSRRPNTSFCFLDIRSPGLGDTAMYLCATSTGGVGTDTQYFGPGTRLTVL.